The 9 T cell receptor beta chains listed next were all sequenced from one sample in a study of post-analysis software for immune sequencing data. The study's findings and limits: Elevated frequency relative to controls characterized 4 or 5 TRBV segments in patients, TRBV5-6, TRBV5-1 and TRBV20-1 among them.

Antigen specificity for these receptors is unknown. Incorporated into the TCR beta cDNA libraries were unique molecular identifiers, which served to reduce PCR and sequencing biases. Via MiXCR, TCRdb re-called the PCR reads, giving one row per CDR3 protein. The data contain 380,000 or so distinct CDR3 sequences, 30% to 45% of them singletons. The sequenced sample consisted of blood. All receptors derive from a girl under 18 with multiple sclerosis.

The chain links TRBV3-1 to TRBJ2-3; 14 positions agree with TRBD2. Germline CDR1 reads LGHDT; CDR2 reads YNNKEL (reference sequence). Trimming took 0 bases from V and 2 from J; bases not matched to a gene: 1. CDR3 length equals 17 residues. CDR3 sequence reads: CASSQEGLAGDTDTQYF. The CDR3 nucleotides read TGTGCCAGCAGCCAAGAGGGACTAGCGGGGGACACAGATACGCAGTATTTT.

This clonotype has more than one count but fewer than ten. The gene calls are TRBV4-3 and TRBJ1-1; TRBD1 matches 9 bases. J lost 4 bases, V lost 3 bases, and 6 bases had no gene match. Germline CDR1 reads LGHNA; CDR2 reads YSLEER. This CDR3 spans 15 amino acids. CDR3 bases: TGCGCCAGCAGCCAGAAACAGGGGGCGGTCACTGAAGCTTTCTTT. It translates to CASSQKQGAVTEAFF.

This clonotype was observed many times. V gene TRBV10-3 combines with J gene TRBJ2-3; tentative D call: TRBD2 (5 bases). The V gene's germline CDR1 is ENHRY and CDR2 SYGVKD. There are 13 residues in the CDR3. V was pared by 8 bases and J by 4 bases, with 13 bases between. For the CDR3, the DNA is TGTGCCATCGGGTCGGAGGAGGCAGATACGCAGTATTTT. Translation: CAIGSEEADTQYF.

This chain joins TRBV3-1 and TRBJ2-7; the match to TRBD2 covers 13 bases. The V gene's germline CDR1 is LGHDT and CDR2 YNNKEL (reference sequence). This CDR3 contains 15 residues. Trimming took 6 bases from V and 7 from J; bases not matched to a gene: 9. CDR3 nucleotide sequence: TGTGCCAGCAGTCAAACTAGCGGGGGGGCCGGAGAGCAGTACTTC. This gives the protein CASSQTSGGAGEQYF.

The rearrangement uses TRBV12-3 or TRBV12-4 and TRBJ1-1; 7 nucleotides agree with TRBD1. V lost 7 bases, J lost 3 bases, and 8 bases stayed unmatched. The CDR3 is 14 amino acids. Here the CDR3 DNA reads TGTGCCAGCAAAAGGGGACAGACATACACTGAAGCTTTCTTT. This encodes CASKRGQTYTEAFF.

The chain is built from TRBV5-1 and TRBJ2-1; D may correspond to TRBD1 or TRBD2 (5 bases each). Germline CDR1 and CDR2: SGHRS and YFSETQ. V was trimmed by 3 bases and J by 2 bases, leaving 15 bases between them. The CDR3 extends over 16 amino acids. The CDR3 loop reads CASSSGPRSTYNEQFF. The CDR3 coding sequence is TGCGCCAGCAGCTCGGGACCAAGGAGCACCTACAATGAGCAGTTCTTC. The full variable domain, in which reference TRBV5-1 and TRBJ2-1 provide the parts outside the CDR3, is KAGVTQTPRYLIKTRGQQVTLSCSPISGHRSVSWYQQTPGQGLQFLFEYFSETQRNKGNFPGRFSGRQFSNSRSEMNVSTLELGDSALYLCASSSGPRSTYNEQFFGPGTRLTVL.

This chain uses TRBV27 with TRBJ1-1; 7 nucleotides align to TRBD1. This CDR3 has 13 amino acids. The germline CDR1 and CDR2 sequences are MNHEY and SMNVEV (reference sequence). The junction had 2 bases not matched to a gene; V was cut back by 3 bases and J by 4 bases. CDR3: CASSFGQATEAFF. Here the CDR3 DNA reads TGTGCCAGCAGTTTCGGACAGGCCACTGAAGCTTTCTTT.

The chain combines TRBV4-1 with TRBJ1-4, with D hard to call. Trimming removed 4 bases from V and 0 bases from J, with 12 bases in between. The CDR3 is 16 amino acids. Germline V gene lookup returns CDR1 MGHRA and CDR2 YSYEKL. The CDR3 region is CASSPRASATNEKLFF. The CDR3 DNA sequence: TGCGCCAGCAGCCCCCGGGCCTCTGCAACTAATGAAAAACTGTTTTTT.

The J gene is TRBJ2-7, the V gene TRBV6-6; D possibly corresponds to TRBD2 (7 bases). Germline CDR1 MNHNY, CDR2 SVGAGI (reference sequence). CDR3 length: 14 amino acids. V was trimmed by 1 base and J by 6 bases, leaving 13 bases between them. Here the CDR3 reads CASSYYGGGGEQYF. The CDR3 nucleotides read TGTGCCAGCAGTTACTACGGGGGCGGGGGCGAGCAGTACTTC.